The 13 T cell receptor beta chains below all came from one sample that was sequenced in a study of cytomegalovirus exposure and HLA in healthy donors. PCR was performed using 60 Vbeta and 13 Jbeta primers. Clones were read by immunoSEQ multiplex PCR, and TCRdb kept only the in-frame ones, dropping some. In the table there are 180,000 or so clones, around 76% of which are singletons. Sample: PBMCs. Source of these receptors: a woman between 25 and 40 years old in good health and CMV-seropositive.

For the CDR3, the DNA is TGTGCCAGCAGTTTACTAGTTGCCTACGAGCAGTACTTC. This codes for CASSLLVAYEQYF. This sequence joins TRBV28 and TRBJ2-7; the D is unclear. Looked up from germline, CDR1 is MDHEN and CDR2 is SYDVKM. The CDR3 runs to 13 residues. The V end lost 2 bases, the J end lost 2 bases, and 7 bases lay between the germline ends. Full variable domain (rest looked up from reference TRBV28 and TRBJ2-7): DVKVTQSSRYLVKRTGEKVFLECVQDMDHENMFWYRQDPGLGLRLIYFSYDVKMKEKGDIPEGYSVSREKKERFSLILESASTNQTSMYLCASSLLVAYEQYFGPGTRLTVT.

V is TRBV21-1 and J is TRBJ2-5; TRBD1, as called in the table, went unchecked against the DNA. The J call is doubtful: the DNA matches TRBJ2-7 better. TRBV21-1 is an annotated pseudogene. The CDR3 is 10 residues long. DNA of the CDR3: TGTGCCAGGACAGGGGACGAGCAGTACTTC. Protein sequence: CARTGDEQYF.

This sequence joins TRBV27 and TRBJ1-5, with a weak D call TRBD1 (6 bases). V was trimmed by 5 bases and J by 2 bases, leaving 16 bases between them. Germline V gene data show CDR1 as MNHEY and CDR2 as SMNVEV (reference sequence). The CDR3 runs to 16 residues. The CDR3 region has the DNA TGTGCCAGCAGTCCACGAGGGGGAGTTGGCAATCAGCCCCAGCATTTT. It yields the protein CASSPRGGVGNQPQHF.

The rearrangement uses TRBV11-2 and TRBJ2-3; tentatively, D is TRBD1 (6 bases). CDR3 size: 16 residues. CDR1 and CDR2 (germline): SGHAT, FQNNGV. The V end lost 1 base, the J end lost 2 bases, and 13 bases lay between the germline ends. This CDR3 reads CASSLVGAGNTDTQYF. CDR3 DNA sequence: TGTGCCAGCAGCTTAGTGGGGGCAGGGAACACAGATACGCAGTATTTT.

CDR3 bases: TGTGCCAGCAGTACCTCGAGTGTAAAACTGTTTTTT. It yields the protein CASSTSSVKLFF. V is TRBV28 and J is TRBJ1-4; D ambiguous. The CDR3 length is 12 residues. Trimming removed 5 bases from V and 10 bases from J, with 11 bases in between. Germline loops: CDR1 MDHEN, CDR2 SYDVKM.

This chain uses TRBV7-2 with TRBJ2-3; 8 nucleotides line up with TRBD2. Germline CDR1 reads SGHTA; CDR2 reads FQGNSA. V shed 7 bases and J 0 bases; nucleotides not matched to a gene: 3. The CDR3 length is 14 residues. CDR3 protein: CASKRGGSTDTQYF. The CDR3 DNA reads TGTGCCAGCAAACGGGGGGGGAGCACAGATACGCAGTATTTT.

The V call is TRBV18, the J call TRBJ1-3, with D tentatively TRBD1 (5 bases). Germline CDR1 KGHSH, CDR2 LQKENI. This CDR3 region has 13 residues. Trimming shortened V by 6 bases and J by 5 bases, and 11 bases separated the two germline ends. CDR3 loop: CASSPGVRNTIYF. The CDR3 DNA sequence: TGTGCCAGCTCCCCGGGGGTACGAAACACCATATATTTT.

The chain is built from TRBV2 and TRBJ1-6, with D perhaps TRBD1 (5 bases). The CDR3 is 16 amino acids. In germline, CDR1 is SNHLY, CDR2 FYNNEI. Trimming shortened V by 4 bases and J by 2 bases, and 12 bases separated the two germline ends. CDR3 sequence reads: CASSGVGGAYNSPLHF. As DNA, the CDR3 is TGTGCCAGCAGTGGGGTCGGGGGGGCCTATAATTCACCCCTCCACTTT.

This clone was detected a few times. V is TRBV6-9 and J is TRBJ1-1; tentatively, D is TRBD1 (5 bases). Germline CDR1 MNHGY, CDR2 SVAAGI. CDR3 size: 11 residues. The germline V and J ends were trimmed by 9 bases and 1 base, with 6 bases remaining between them. The CDR3 protein is CASTGNTEAFF. CDR3 bases: TGTGCCAGTACAGGGAACACTGAAGCTTTCTTT.

This clone showed up just once. The chain carries TRBV7-9 and TRBJ2-6; 8 nucleotides agree with TRBD2. The germline CDR1 and CDR2 sequences are SEHNR and FQNEAQ (reference sequence). This CDR3 contains 17 residues. The ends lost 1 base at V and 2 bases at J; junction bases unmatched: 4. CDR3 loop: CASSLVRGGTGANVLTF. CDR3 DNA sequence: TGTGCCAGCAGCTTAGTCCGGGGGGGGACTGGGGCCAACGTCCTGACTTTC. Together with reference TRBV7-9 and TRBJ2-6, the CDR3 gives the full variable domain: DTGVSQNPRHKITKRGQNVTFRCDPISEHNRLYWYRQTLGQGPEFLTYFQNEAQLEKSRLLSDRFSAERPKGSFSTLEIQRTEQGDSAMYLCASSLVRGGTGANVLTFGAGSRLTVL.

The V and J genes are TRBV6-1 and TRBJ1-5, with D uncertain. CDR1 MNHNS and CDR2 SASEGT come from the germline V gene. Trimming removed 8 bases at V and 4 bases at J, with 15 bases between. CDR3 length: 14 residues. The CDR3 DNA is TGTGCCAGCTACGCCGCCCAGGCTAATCAGCCCCAGCATTTT. Translated, it gives CASYAAQANQPQHF.

This chain links TRBV9 with TRBJ2-3, with a possible D match to TRBD2 (5 bases). This CDR3 comprises 16 residues. Germline CDR1 is SGDLS and CDR2 is YYNGEE. V lost 5 bases and J 2 bases, leaving 18 bases between the germline ends. As DNA, the CDR3 is TGTGCCAGCAGTGCTAGCCCAGGCGGCCACACAGATACGCAGTATTTT. Residues: CASSASPGGHTDTQYF.

The rearrangement joins TRBV4-3 to TRBJ2-7, with D possibly being TRBD2 (5 bases). V was pared by 1 base and J by 2 bases, with 9 bases between. Germline assignment: CDR1 LGHNA and CDR2 YSLEER. This CDR3 contains 14 residues. In DNA, the CDR3 is TGCGCCAGCAGCCAAGTCCGGGGAACCTACGAGCAGTACTTC. It yields the protein CASSQVRGTYEQYF.